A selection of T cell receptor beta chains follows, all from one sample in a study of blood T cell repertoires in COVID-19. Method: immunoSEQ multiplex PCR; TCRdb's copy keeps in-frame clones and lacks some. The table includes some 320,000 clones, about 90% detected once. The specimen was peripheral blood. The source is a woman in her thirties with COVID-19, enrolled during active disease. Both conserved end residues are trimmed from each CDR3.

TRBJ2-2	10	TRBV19	ASNAYGGELF
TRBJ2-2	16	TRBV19	ASSIAGWRGANTGELF
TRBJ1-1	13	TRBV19	ASSMGQGRDTEAF
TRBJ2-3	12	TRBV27	ASSTGGPTDTQY
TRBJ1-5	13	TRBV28	ASEPGQISNQPQH
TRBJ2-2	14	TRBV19	ASRPGTITNTGELF
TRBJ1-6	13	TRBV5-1	ASSPRTGVDSPLH
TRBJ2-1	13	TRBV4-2	ASSQDAGGPNEQF
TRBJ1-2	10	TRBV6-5	ASSYWRGGYT
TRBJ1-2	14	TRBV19	ASSQRASRQDYGYT
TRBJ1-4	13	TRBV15	ATSKYRATNEKLF
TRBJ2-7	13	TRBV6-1	ASSEPPRSSYEQY
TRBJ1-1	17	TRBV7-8	ASSLLPNPGQGIETEAF
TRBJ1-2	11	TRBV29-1	SVEDREGNGYT
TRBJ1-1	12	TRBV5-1	ASRNEAAGTEAF
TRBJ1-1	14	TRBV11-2	ASSLDPGGASSEAF
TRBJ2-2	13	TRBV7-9	ASSLPLTGNGELF
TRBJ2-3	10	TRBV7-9	ASGDGGDTQY
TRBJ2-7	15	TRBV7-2	ASSLVPWQGKTYEQY
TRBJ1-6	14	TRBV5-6	ASSLSVSLYNSPLH
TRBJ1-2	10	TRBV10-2	ASSSRLKGYT
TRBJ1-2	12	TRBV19	ASSRRGINYGYT